One sample yielded the 9 T cell receptor beta chains listed below, sequenced in a study of OX40 agonist ivuxolimab in advanced cancers. The library was obtained by the immunoSEQ multiplex PCR assay. TCRdb stores this immuneACCESS table with in-frame sequences only. Part of the clones is absent; in the studies checked, under half of the shortfall reflects unresolved V genes, and no reason is known for the rest. Here the sample has about 21,000 clones; 74% occur a single time. The top ten clones comprise roughly a third of the sample. The sequences come from CD4+ or CD8+ T cells sorted from blood, collected in a trial of the OX40 agonist ivuxolimab. The receptor source for this set is an adult with an advanced solid tumor such as melanoma, head and neck, liver or kidney cancer.

This chain uses TRBV9 with TRBJ2-2; D perhaps matches TRBD1 (6 bases). Germline-derived CDR1 and CDR2 are SGDLS and YYNGEE. V was pared by 0 bases and J by 3 bases, with 6 bases between. The CDR3 is 14 amino acids. The CDR3 sequence: CASSVEGDTGELFF. The CDR3 nucleotides are TGTGCCAGCAGCGTAGAGGGGGACACCGGGGAGCTGTTTTTT.

To note about this clone: The junction departs from germline at one end; a sequencing error may be responsible. V is TRBV5-1 and J is TRBJ1-3; D call uncertain. Germline CDR1 is SGHRS and CDR2 is YFSETQ. The CDR3 is 15 amino acids. CDR3 amino acids: CASTLLGISGNTIYF. CDR3 nucleotides: TGCGCCAGCACCTTGTTGGGGATCTCTGGAAACACCATATATTTT. Using reference TRBV5-1 and TRBJ1-3 for the parts outside the CDR3, the full variable domain is KAGVTQTPRYLIKTRGQQVTLSCSPISGHRSVSWYQQTPGQGLQFLFEYFSETQRNKGNFPGRFSGRQFSNSRSEMNVSTLELGDSALYLCASTLLGISGNTIYFGEGSWLTVV.

The count of this clone is one. V and J are TRBV19 and TRBJ1-1; 9 bases align to TRBD1. The V segment lost 5 bases and the J segment 6 bases; nucleotides outside the gene matches: 4. The CDR3 sequence is 13 residues long. CDR1 and CDR2 (germline): LNHDA, SQIVND (reference sequence). The CDR3 coding sequence is TGTGCCAGTAGTTACAGGGGGCTGGCTGAAGCTTTCTTT. Translated, it gives CASSYRGLAEAFF.

The V gene is TRBV12-5, the J gene TRBJ2-3; TRBD2 matches at 12 bases. J gave up 6 bases and V 6 bases, and 7 bases lay outside the gene matches. Per the germline V gene, CDR1 is LGHNT and CDR2 is FRNRAP. This CDR3 is built from 15 residues. As DNA, the CDR3 is TGTGCTAGTGGACCTAGCGGGGGGGCCTTCGATACGCAGTATTTT. Translating gives CASGPSGGAFDTQYF.

This clone has just a few counts. The V gene is TRBV7-9, the J gene TRBJ2-3; D might be TRBD2 (6 bases). Trimming pared 1 base from V and 1 base from J, leaving 9 bases between. This CDR3 region has 15 residues. Germline V gives CDR1 SEHNR, CDR2 FQNEAQ (reference sequence). The DNA for the CDR3 is TGTGCCAGCAGCTTAGGAGTAGCGGGCACAGATACGCAGTATTTT. Its protein product is CASSLGVAGTDTQYF.

The V gene is TRBV27, the J gene TRBJ1-2; D uncertain. CDR3 length: 14 residues. The germline V gene encodes CDR1 MNHEY and CDR2 SMNVEV (reference sequence). V was trimmed by 1 base and J by 0 bases, leaving 6 bases between them. CDR3 DNA sequence: TGTGCCAGCAGTTTATATGGGTCTAACTATGGCTACACCTTC. This gives the protein CASSLYGSNYGYTF.

The chain couples TRBV4-2 to TRBJ1-4; D might be TRBD1 (6 bases). The CDR3 sequence is 15 residues long. Germline V gives CDR1 LGHNA, CDR2 YNFKEQ. V gave up 0 bases and J gave up 8 bases, with 13 bases separating them. In DNA form, the CDR3 reads TGTGCCAGCAGCCAAGAATGGAACAGGGAGGAAAAACTGTTTTTT. Translation gives CASSQEWNREEKLFF.

This chain joins TRBV28 and TRBJ1-5; maybe TRBD1 (6 bases). Trimming shortened V by 4 bases and J by 2 bases, and 15 bases separated the two germline ends. Germline values: CDR1 MDHEN, CDR2 SYDVKM. The CDR3 extends over 16 amino acids. The DNA of the CDR3 is TGTGCCAGCAGTTCCCGACAGGAGGGTGGCAATCAGCCCCAGCATTTT. Its translation is CASSSRQEGGNQPQHF.

The chain uses TRBV15 and TRBJ2-5; D unresolved. This CDR3 region has 15 residues. V lost 0 bases, J lost 4 bases, and 12 bases lay in between. Germline V gives CDR1 LNHNV, CDR2 YYDKDF (reference sequence). CDR3 residues: CATSREWADLETQYF. Written as DNA, the CDR3 is TGTGCCACCAGCAGAGAATGGGCGGATTTAGAGACCCAGTACTTC.